Sequencing of this T cell receptor (beta chain) was carried out in a study of regulatory T cells. Study results and limitations: In CD3G deficiency, regulatory T cells had lower Shannon diversity than autologous conventional CD4+ and control regulatory cells. Roughly tenfold fewer unique productive TRB reads came from patient Treg samples versus control samples. Patient repertoires had restricted TRB V-J pairs and skewed V and J usage, most in Tregs.

Patients aged 2 to 39 years had fewer naive and more memory CD4+ and CD8+ T cells. CD4+ T cells were divided by sorting: CD25-high CD127-low Tregs, CD25-low CD127-high conventional cells. To note about this clone: The antigen is not known.

The PCR used 52 TRBV and 13 TRBJ primers. TCRdb's table, derived via immunoSEQ multiplex PCR, lists solely in-frame clones and lacks some. The sample yields 4,100 or so clones, more than 90% seen once. The TCR sequence derives from a child aged 2 to 10 with CD3G deficiency. The source material was CD4+ Tregs sorted from blood.

As DNA, the CDR3 is TGTGCCAGCAGTTTCCCAGGCCTCGGGAACACTGAAGCTTTCTTT. Residues: CASSFPGLGNTEAFF. This chain joins TRBV28 and TRBJ1-1, with D unresolved. In germline, CDR1 is MDHEN, CDR2 SYDVKM. This CDR3 has 15 residues. Trimming removed 3 bases from V and 1 base from J, with 12 bases in between.